The sequence of this T cell receptor (beta chain) was determined in a study of T-cell reconstitution after alpha-beta-depleted transplantation in children. Researchers prepared the TCRbeta library using unique molecular identifiers, the study reports. A single record per CDR3 protein comes from TCRdb applying MiXCR to the PCR reads. The sample records 600,000 to 700,000 distinct CDR3 sequences, around 17% being singletons. This clonotype was seen ten or more times. In germline, CDR1 is DFQATT, CDR2 SNEGSKA (reference sequence). With V trimmed by 3 bases and J by 8 bases, 7 bases remained unmatched. The CDR3 extends over 15 amino acids.

The sequence derives from a human donor who donated a stem cell graft to a child with acute myeloid leukemia. The sequencing used PBMCs from the stem cell graft donor, collected from the stem cell graft. This chain connects TRBV20-1 to TRBJ1-6; 10 bases line up with TRBD1. The CDR3 protein is CSARPDRGRYSPLHF. DNA of the CDR3: TGCAGTGCTAGGCCAGACAGGGGGCGGTATTCACCCCTCCACTTT.